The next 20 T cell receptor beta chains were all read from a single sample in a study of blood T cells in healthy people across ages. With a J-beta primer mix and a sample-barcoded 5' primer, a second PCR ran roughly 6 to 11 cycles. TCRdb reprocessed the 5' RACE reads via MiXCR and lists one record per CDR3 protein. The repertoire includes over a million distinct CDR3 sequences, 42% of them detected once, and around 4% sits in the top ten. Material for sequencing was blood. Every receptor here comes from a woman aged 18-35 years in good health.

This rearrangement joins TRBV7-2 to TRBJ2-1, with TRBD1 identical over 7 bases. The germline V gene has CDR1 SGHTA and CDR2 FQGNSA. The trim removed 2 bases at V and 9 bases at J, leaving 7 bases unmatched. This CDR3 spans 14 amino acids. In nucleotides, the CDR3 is TGTGCCAGCAGCTTAAGGGGGCTAGAAGGTGAGCAGTTCTTC. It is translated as CASSLRGLEGEQFF. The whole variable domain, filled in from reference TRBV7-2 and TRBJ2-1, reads GAGVSQSPSNKVTEKGKDVELRCDPISGHTALYWYRQSLGQGLEFLIYFQGNSAPDKSGLPSDRFSAERTGGSVSTLTIQRTQQEDSAVYLCASSLRGLEGEQFFGPGTRLTVL.

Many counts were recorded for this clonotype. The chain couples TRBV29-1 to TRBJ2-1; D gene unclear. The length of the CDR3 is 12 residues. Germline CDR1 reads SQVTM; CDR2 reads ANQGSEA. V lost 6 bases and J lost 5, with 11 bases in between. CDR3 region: CSVAPENNEQFF. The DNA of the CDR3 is TGCAGCGTAGCCCCAGAGAACAATGAGCAGTTCTTC.

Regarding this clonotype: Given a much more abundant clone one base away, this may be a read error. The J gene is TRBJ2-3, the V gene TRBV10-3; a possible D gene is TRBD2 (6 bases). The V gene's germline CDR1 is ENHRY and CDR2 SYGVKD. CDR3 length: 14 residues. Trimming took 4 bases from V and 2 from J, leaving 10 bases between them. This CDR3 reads CAISVGGVTDTQYF. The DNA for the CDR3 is TGTGCCATCAGTGTGGGGGGTGTCACAGATACGCAGTATTTT.

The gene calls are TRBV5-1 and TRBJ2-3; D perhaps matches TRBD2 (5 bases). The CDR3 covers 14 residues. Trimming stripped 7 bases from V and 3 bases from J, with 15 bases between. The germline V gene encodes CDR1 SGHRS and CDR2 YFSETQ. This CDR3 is CASVRGSATDTQYF. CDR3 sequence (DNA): TGCGCCAGCGTAAGAGGGTCGGCGACAGATACGCAGTATTTT.

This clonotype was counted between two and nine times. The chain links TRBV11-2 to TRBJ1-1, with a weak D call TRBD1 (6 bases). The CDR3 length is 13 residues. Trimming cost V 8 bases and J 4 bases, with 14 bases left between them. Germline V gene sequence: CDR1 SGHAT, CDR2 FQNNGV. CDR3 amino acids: CASGTGWSTEAFF. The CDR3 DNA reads TGTGCCAGCGGAACAGGGTGGAGCACTGAAGCTTTCTTT.

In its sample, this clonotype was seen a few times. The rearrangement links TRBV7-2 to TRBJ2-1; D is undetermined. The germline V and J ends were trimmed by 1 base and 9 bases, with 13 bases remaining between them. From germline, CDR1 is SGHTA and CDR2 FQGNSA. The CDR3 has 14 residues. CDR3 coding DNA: TGTGCCAGCAGCTTAGAGACCTTCGCGAGTGAGCAGTTCTTC. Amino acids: CASSLETFASEQFF.

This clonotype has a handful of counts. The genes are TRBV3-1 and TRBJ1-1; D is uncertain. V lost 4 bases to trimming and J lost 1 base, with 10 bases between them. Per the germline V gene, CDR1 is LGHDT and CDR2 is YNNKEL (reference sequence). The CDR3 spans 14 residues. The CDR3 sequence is CASSPVGQNTEAFF. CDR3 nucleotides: TGTGCCAGCAGCCCGGTCGGGCAGAACACTGAAGCTTTCTTT.

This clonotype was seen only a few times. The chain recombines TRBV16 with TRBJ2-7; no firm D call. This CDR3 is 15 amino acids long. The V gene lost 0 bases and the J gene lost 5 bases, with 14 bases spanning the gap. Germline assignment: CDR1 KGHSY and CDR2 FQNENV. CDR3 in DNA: TGTGCCAGCAGCCAATCATGGTCTCGAACGGACGAGCAGTACTTC. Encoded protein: CASSQSWSRTDEQYF. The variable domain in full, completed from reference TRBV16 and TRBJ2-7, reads GEEVAQTPKHLVRGEGQKAKLYCAPIKGHSYVFWYQQVLKNEFKFLISFQNENVFDETGMPKERFSAKCLPNSPCSLEIQATKLEDSAVYFCASSQSWSRTDEQYFGPGTRLTVT.

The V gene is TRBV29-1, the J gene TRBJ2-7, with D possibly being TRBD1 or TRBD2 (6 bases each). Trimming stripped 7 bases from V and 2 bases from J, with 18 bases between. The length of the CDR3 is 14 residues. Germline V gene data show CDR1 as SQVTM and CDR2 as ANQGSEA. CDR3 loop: CSAELGGKPYEQYF. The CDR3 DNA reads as TGCAGCGCCGAGTTAGGGGGGAAACCCTACGAGCAGTACTTC.

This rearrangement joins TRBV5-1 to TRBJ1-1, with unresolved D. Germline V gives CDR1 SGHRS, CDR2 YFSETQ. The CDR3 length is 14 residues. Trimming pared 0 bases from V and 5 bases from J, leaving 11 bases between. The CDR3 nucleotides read TGCGCCAGCAGCTTGGAGCGGCGGAGGACTGAAGCTTTCTTT. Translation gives CASSLERRRTEAFF.

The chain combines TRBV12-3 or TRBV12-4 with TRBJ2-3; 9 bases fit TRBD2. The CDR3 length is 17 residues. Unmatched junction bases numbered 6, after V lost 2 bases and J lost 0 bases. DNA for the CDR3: TGTGCCAGCAGTTTATTAAAGCGGGGGGATAGCACAGATACGCAGTATTTT. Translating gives CASSLLKRGDSTDTQYF.

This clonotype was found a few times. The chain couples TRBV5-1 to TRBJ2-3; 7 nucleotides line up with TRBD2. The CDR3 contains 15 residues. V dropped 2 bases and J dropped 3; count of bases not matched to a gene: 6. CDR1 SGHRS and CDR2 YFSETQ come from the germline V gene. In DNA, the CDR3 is TGCGCCAGCAGCTTCCAAGCGGGAAGAACAGATACGCAGTATTTT. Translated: CASSFQAGRTDTQYF.

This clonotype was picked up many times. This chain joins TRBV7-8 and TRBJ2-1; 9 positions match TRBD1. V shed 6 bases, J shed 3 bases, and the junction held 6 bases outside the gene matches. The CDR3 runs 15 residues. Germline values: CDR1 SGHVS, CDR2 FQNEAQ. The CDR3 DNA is TGTGCCAGCAGTTTGACAGGGGGGAACTACAATGAGCAGTTCTTC. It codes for CASSLTGGNYNEQFF.

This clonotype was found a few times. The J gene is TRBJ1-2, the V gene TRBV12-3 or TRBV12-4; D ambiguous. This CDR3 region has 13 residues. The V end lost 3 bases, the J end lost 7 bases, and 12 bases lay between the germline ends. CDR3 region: CASSFHRGFGYTF. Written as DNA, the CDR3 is TGTGCCAGCAGTTTTCATCGAGGGTTTGGCTACACCTTC.

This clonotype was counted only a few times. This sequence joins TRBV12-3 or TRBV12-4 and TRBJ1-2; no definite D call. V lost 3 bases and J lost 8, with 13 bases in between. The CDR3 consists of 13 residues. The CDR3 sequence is CASSFSSTTGYTF. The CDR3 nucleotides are TGTGCCAGCAGTTTTTCCTCCACGACGGGCTACACCTTC.

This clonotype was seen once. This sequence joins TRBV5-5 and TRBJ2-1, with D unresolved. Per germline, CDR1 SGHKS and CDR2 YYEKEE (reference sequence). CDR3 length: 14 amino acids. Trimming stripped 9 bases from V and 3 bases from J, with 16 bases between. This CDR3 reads CATSPGNLYNEQFF. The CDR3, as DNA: TGTGCCACTTCCCCCGGAAATCTCTACAATGAGCAGTTCTTC.

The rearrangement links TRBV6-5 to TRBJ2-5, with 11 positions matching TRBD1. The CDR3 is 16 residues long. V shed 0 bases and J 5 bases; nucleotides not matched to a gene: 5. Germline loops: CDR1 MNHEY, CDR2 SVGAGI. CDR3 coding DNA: TGTGCCAGCAGTTACTCCCGGACAGGGGGCGAGGAGACCCAGTACTTC. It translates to CASSYSRTGGEETQYF.

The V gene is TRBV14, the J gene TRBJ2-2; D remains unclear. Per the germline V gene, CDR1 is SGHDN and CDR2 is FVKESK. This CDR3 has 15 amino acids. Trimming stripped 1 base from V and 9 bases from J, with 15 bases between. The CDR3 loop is CASSQGGYPNRELFF. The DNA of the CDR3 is TGTGCCAGCAGCCAAGGTGGCTACCCTAACCGGGAGCTGTTTTTT.

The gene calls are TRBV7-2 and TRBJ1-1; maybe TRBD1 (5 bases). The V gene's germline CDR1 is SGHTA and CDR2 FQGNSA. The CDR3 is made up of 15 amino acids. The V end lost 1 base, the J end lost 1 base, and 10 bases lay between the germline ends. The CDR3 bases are TGTGCCAGCAGCTTAGTTGGGGGAACGAACACTGAAGCTTTCTTT. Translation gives CASSLVGGTNTEAFF.

The CDR3 sequence is CSVAGGLAAGFNEQFF. The DNA of the CDR3 is TGCAGCGTTGCGGGGGGACTAGCGGCCGGATTCAATGAGCAGTTCTTC. This chain joins TRBV29-1 and TRBJ2-1; 11 bases align to TRBD2. The germline gives CDR1 SQVTM, CDR2 ANQGSEA. With V trimmed by 4 bases and J by 6 bases, 11 bases remained unmatched. CDR3 length: 16 residues.